Shown below are 29 T cell receptor beta chains from a single sample sequenced in a study of T-cell reconstitution after alpha-beta-depleted transplantation in children. Unique molecular identifiers were used to barcode this TCRbeta library. Each CDR3 protein gets one entry after TCRdb re-called the PCR reads with MiXCR. The sample has around 490,000 distinct CDR3 sequences; around 10% are singletons. The sample consisted of PBMCs, mostly from graft donor cells, taken 180 days after TCRalphabeta/CD19-depleted stem cell transplant. The receptors come from a female patient aged 2-15 years who had a stem cell transplant for aplastic anemia, so the T cells may come from the graft donor.

This chain links TRBV7-2 with TRBJ2-3, with 8 nucleotides matching TRBD2. The CDR3 is 15 residues long. Germline trimming cut 1 base from V and 2 bases from J; bases unmatched to any gene: 2. The germline V gene has CDR1 SGHTA and CDR2 FQGNSA. DNA for the CDR3: TGTGCCAGCAGCTTAGAACTAGCGGCCACAGATACGCAGTATTTT. It codes for CASSLELAATDTQYF.

This clonotype was observed at least ten times. The V and J genes are TRBV6-2 or TRBV6-3 and TRBJ1-1; D is unclear. This CDR3 region has 12 residues. Looked up from germline, CDR1 is MNHEY and CDR2 is SVGEGT. Trimming removed 4 bases at V and 4 bases at J, with 7 bases between. The chain's CDR3 is CASSLVATEAFF. The CDR3 nucleotides are TGTGCCAGCAGTTTAGTAGCCACTGAAGCTTTCTTT.

Only a few counts were recorded for this clonotype. The chain carries TRBV11-2 and TRBJ2-5; TRBD2 aligns across 8 bases. The length of the CDR3 is 18 residues. J gave up 2 bases and V 2 bases, and 13 bases lay outside the gene matches. From germline, CDR1 is SGHAT and CDR2 FQNNGV. CDR3 protein: CASSLSPRGSGVQETQYF. The CDR3 DNA follows: TGTGCCAGCAGCTTATCTCCGCGGGGTAGCGGGGTACAAGAGACCCAGTACTTC.

Many counts were recorded for this clonotype. The rearrangement uses TRBV4-2 and TRBJ2-1; D is perhaps TRBD1 or TRBD2 (6 bases each). Trimming left V 1 base short and J 8 bases short, with 24 bases between. The CDR3 has 18 amino acids. Looked up from germline, CDR1 is LGHNA and CDR2 is YNFKEQ. The CDR3 DNA is TGTGCCAGCAGCCAAGTTGGAGGGGGGCGGGCCTTCAATCATGAGCAGTTCTTC. Amino acid sequence: CASSQVGGGRAFNHEQFF.

The sample holds a few counts of this clonotype. This chain uses TRBV20-1 with TRBJ2-7; D is perhaps TRBD2 (5 bases). Between the trimmed V and J ends, which lost 0 bases and 6 bases, there was a span of 21 bases. The CDR3 consists of 16 residues. Germline V gene lookup returns CDR1 DFQATT and CDR2 SNEGSKA (reference sequence). Here the CDR3 reads CSARDLALASSGEQYV. The CDR3 DNA reads TGCAGTGCTAGAGATTTGGCTCTAGCTTCTTCGGGCGAGCAGTACGTC.

This clonotype was counted ten times or more. This chain connects TRBV5-1 to TRBJ2-3, with D perhaps matching TRBD1 (6 bases). V was pared by 4 bases and J by 4 bases, with 16 bases between. Germline V gene lookup returns CDR1 SGHRS and CDR2 YFSETQ. The CDR3 loop spans 15 amino acids. CDR3 sequence reads: CASSPDRTEADTQYF. In DNA form, the CDR3 reads TGCGCCAGCAGCCCGGACCGGACAGAGGCAGATACGCAGTATTTT.

A few counts support this clonotype. The rearrangement links TRBV6-1 to TRBJ2-1, with TRBD1 matching 9 bases. Trimming removed 5 bases from V and 5 bases from J; junction bases left unmatched: 7. Per germline, CDR1 MNHNS and CDR2 SASEGT. There are 15 residues in the CDR3. The DNA of the CDR3 is TGTGCCAGCAGTCAGCTATGGACAGGGGACAATGAGCAGTTCTTC. Amino acid sequence: CASSQLWTGDNEQFF.

The chain uses TRBV4-3 and TRBJ2-7, with TRBD2 matching 7 bases. The length of the CDR3 is 11 residues. Germline V gene lookup returns CDR1 LGHNA and CDR2 YSLEER. V was clipped by 7 bases and J by 9 bases; unmatched bases: 6. CDR3 bases: TGCGCCAGCACCAGCGGGGCTGTGCAGTACTTC. This sequence encodes CASTSGAVQYF.

The rearrangement joins TRBV7-6 to TRBJ2-3; D gene ambiguous. CDR3 length equals 15 residues. Trimming removed 6 bases from V and 2 bases from J, with 15 bases in between. Germline V gene lookup returns CDR1 SGHVS and CDR2 FNYEAQ. The CDR3 sequence is CASSSPPAATDTQYF. Here the CDR3 DNA reads TGTGCCAGCAGTTCCCCACCGGCGGCCACAGATACGCAGTATTTT.

This clonotype was counted many times. The chain has TRBV7-2 and TRBJ2-3, with D hard to call. Germline V gives CDR1 SGHTA, CDR2 FQGNSA. The CDR3 runs 12 residues. Trimming stripped 1 base from V and 4 bases from J, with 3 bases between. The chain's CDR3 is CASSLVPDTQYF. CDR3 DNA sequence: TGTGCCAGCAGCTTAGTCCCAGATACGCAGTATTTT. Supplemented by reference TRBV7-2 and TRBJ2-3, the full variable domain reads GAGVSQSPSNKVTEKGKDVELRCDPISGHTALYWYRQSLGQGLEFLIYFQGNSAPDKSGLPSDRFSAERTGGSVSTLTIQRTQQEDSAVYLCASSLVPDTQYFGPGTRLTVL.

This clonotype was seen repeatedly, ten times or more. This chain links TRBV29-1 with TRBJ1-2, with D tentatively TRBD1 (5 bases). The CDR3 is 12 residues long. Germline loops: CDR1 SQVTM, CDR2 ANQGSEA. The V and J ends lost 6 bases and 4 bases respectively, with 12 bases between them. The CDR3 loop reads CSVARDGYGYTF. CDR3 nucleotides: TGCAGCGTCGCCCGGGACGGCTATGGCTACACCTTC.

The V call is TRBV20-1, the J call TRBJ2-4, with D unresolved. The V end was cut by 5 bases, the J end by 0 bases, with 14 bases between. Germline values: CDR1 DFQATT, CDR2 SNEGSKA (reference sequence). This CDR3 is built from 15 residues. The CDR3 is CSAVAPPLAKNIQYF. The CDR3 nucleotides are TGCAGTGCTGTCGCCCCACCCCTAGCCAAAAACATTCAGTACTTC.

The table lists this clonotype with many counts. This chain joins TRBV20-1 and TRBJ2-1, with 14 bases that match TRBD2. Germline CDR1 is DFQATT and CDR2 is SNEGSKA (reference sequence). With 5 bases clipped from V and 3 bases from J, the junction kept 12 bases outside the gene matches. The CDR3 totals 18 residues. DNA for the CDR3: TGCAGTGCTGTAAAAGGACTAGCGGGAGGAATATTCTACAATGAGCAGTTCTTC. This gives the protein CSAVKGLAGGIFYNEQFF.

This clonotype has at least ten counts. The chain combines TRBV4-3 with TRBJ2-2; D is perhaps TRBD2 (6 bases). V was pared by 5 bases and J by 7 bases, with 17 bases between. Germline-derived CDR1 and CDR2 are LGHNA and YSLEER. The CDR3 runs 15 residues. CDR3 bases: TGCGCCAGCAGCTATCGGCCTTTGGGAGGCGGGGAGCTGTTTTTT. Its translation is CASSYRPLGGGELFF.

This chain links TRBV12-3 or TRBV12-4 with TRBJ2-7; D may be TRBD2 (5 bases). The V gene lost 6 bases and the J gene lost 1 base, with 13 bases spanning the gap. CDR3 size: 14 residues. The CDR3 nucleotides read TGTGCCAGCAGGGACCCGGGAACATCCTACGAGCAGTACTTC. As protein: CASRDPGTSYEQYF.

The table lists this clonotype with many counts. The genes are TRBV12-3 or TRBV12-4 and TRBJ1-2; no definite D call. V was shortened by 8 bases and J by 2 bases, with 18 bases between the two germline ends. The CDR3 has 15 amino acids. Written as DNA, the CDR3 is TGTGCCAGCCTCTTTATACGGGGAAACAACTATGGCTACACCTTC. Its protein product is CASLFIRGNNYGYTF.

This clonotype showed up just a few times. The chain uses TRBV5-6 and TRBJ2-1; a possible D gene is TRBD2 (6 bases). The V and J ends lost 0 bases and 4 bases respectively, with 8 bases between them. Germline V gives CDR1 SGHDT, CDR2 YYEEEE. The CDR3 extends over 14 amino acids. The CDR3 loop reads CASSLGGDYNEQFF. The CDR3, as DNA: TGTGCCAGCAGCTTGGGGGGGGATTACAATGAGCAGTTCTTC.

This clonotype was observed once. At one end, the junction sequence differs from germline, possibly due to a read error. This chain uses TRBV5-6 with TRBJ2-7, with a tentative D call TRBD2 (6 bases). The CDR3 consists of 12 residues. CDR1 and CDR2 (germline): SGHDT, YYEEEE. Written as DNA, the CDR3 is TGTGCCAGCAGCTTTCCCGGGGGACGAGAGAACTTC. This sequence encodes CASSFPGGRENF. The full variable domain, completed using reference TRBV5-6 and TRBJ2-7, is DAGVTQSPTHLIKTRGQQVTLRCSPKSGHDTVSWYQQALGQGPQFIFQYYEEEERQRGNFPDRFSGHQFPNYSSELNVNALLLGDSALYLCASSFPGGRENFGPGTRLTVT.

This clonotype showed up just a few times. In DNA, the CDR3 is TGTGCCAGTAGTACCTTGGACAGGGCTGCTACCGAGCAGTACTTC. It specifies CASSTLDRAATEQYF. The chain combines TRBV19 with TRBJ2-7; TRBD1 aligns across 8 bases. The CDR3 length is 15 residues. Per the germline V gene, CDR1 is LNHDA and CDR2 is SQIVND (reference sequence). V lost 4 bases and J lost 6; bases outside the gene matches: 11.

The chain combines TRBV7-2 with TRBJ2-7; TRBD1 agrees at 7 bases. V was clipped by 1 base and J by 4 bases; unmatched bases: 4. The CDR3 length is 14 residues. Germline CDR1 is SGHTA and CDR2 is FQGNSA. The CDR3 reads CASSLGGQRYEQYF. The CDR3 region has the DNA TGTGCCAGCAGCTTAGGGGGACAGAGATACGAGCAGTACTTC.

This chain links TRBV27 with TRBJ2-5, with 10 bases that match TRBD1. Germline V gene lookup returns CDR1 MNHEY and CDR2 SMNVEV (reference sequence). The CDR3 covers 15 residues. Trimming at V came to 4 bases and at J to 6 bases, leaving 8 bases not matched to a gene. The CDR3 spells CASSSAGTGAQTQYF. The CDR3 DNA is TGTGCCAGCAGTTCGGCCGGGACAGGGGCCCAGACCCAGTACTTC.

This chain joins TRBV9 and TRBJ2-2, with TRBD2 matching over 8 bases. Germline V gene sequence: CDR1 SGDLS, CDR2 YYNGEE. V dropped 0 bases and J dropped 4; count of bases not matched to a gene: 5. This CDR3 region has 16 residues. This CDR3 is CASSVGLAGPTGELFF. The CDR3, as DNA: TGTGCCAGCAGCGTAGGCCTAGCGGGTCCCACCGGGGAGCTGTTTTTT. The full variable domain, its missing parts supplied by reference TRBV9 and TRBJ2-2, is DSGVTQTPKHLITATGQRVTLRCSPRSGDLSVYWYQQSLDQGLQFLIQYYNGEERAKGNILERFSAQQFPDLHSELNLSSLELGDSALYFCASSVGLAGPTGELFFGEGSRLTVL.

This clonotype was counted between two and nine times. The CDR3 nucleotides read TGTGCCAGCACTCCTGCCGGGACGGCGACCTACGAGCAGTACGTC. Translating gives CASTPAGTATYEQYV. V is TRBV6-1 and J is TRBJ2-7; tentatively, D is TRBD1 or TRBD2 (5 bases each). With 7 bases removed from V and 2 bases from J, the gap between germline ends came to 18 bases. This CDR3 has 15 amino acids. The germline V gene has CDR1 MNHNS and CDR2 SASEGT.

This clonotype was seen at least ten times. This chain uses TRBV28 with TRBJ2-7; D possibly matches TRBD1 or TRBD2 (5 bases each). This CDR3 has 15 amino acids. Germline CDR1 and CDR2: MDHEN and SYDVKM. With 3 bases removed from V and 4 bases from J, the gap between germline ends came to 16 bases. CDR3 DNA: TGTGCCAGCAGTTTTTTATGGGGGAGTACATACGAGCAGTACTTC. This translates into CASSFLWGSTYEQYF.

This clonotype showed up just a few times. The CDR3 sequence: CASSSDIREPQHF. The CDR3 coding sequence is TGTGCCAGCAGTTCCGATATCAGGGAGCCCCAGCATTTT. This chain connects TRBV6-5 to TRBJ1-5; TRBD1 might be the D (5 bases). V was shortened by 4 bases and J by 8 bases, with 12 bases between the two germline ends. The CDR3 loop spans 13 amino acids. Germline loops: CDR1 MNHEY, CDR2 SVGAGI.

This clonotype was seen only a few times. The chain carries TRBV6-1 and TRBJ1-1; TRBD1 is a possible D gene (5 bases). The V gene lost 2 bases and the J gene lost 2 bases, with 12 bases spanning the gap. This CDR3 has 15 residues. From germline, CDR1 is MNHNS and CDR2 SASEGT. CDR3: CASSESGRINTEAFF. CDR3 sequence (DNA): TGTGCCAGCAGTGAATCAGGGAGGATAAACACTGAAGCTTTCTTT.

The CDR3 reads CSRDRRPNTEAFF. In nucleotides, the CDR3 is TGCAGTCGAGACAGGCGCCCGAACACTGAAGCTTTCTTT. V usage is TRBV20-1 and J usage is TRBJ1-1, with TRBD1 as a possible D gene (6 bases). Trimming took 8 bases from V and 1 from J, leaving 14 bases between them. The CDR3 runs 13 residues. CDR1 and CDR2 (germline): DFQATT, SNEGSKA (reference sequence).

This sequence joins TRBV7-2 and TRBJ2-1; D is unclear. The CDR3 length is 15 residues. Germline lookup yields CDR1 SGHTA and CDR2 FQGNSA. V was trimmed by 4 bases and J by 0 bases, leaving 10 bases between them. CDR3 in DNA: TGTGCCAGCAGCTCGACTTTTAGCTCCTACAATGAGCAGTTCTTC. Translated, it gives CASSSTFSSYNEQFF.

The table lists this clonotype with a few counts. In nucleotides, the CDR3 is TGTGCCAGCAGCCGGGGGACTAGCGACTACAATGAGCAGTTCTTC. Amino acids: CASSRGTSDYNEQFF. The V call is TRBV11-1, the J call TRBJ2-1, with 10 bases matching TRBD2. This CDR3 spans 15 amino acids. Unmatched junction bases numbered 4, after V lost 5 bases and J lost 3 bases. Looked up from germline, CDR1 is SGHAT and CDR2 is FQDESV (reference sequence).